The present T cell receptor beta chain was sequenced within a study of identical twins. Study-level points and caveats: Low generation probability was overrepresented in out-of-frame alpha sequences shared by twins.

All donors were healthy Caucasians. TCRdb analysed the 5' RACE reads with MiXCR anew, one entry per CDR3 protein. The data hold around 220,000 distinct CDR3 sequences, with roughly a tenth observed a single time. Comment on this clonotype: The antigen is not known.

This CDR3 contains 16 residues. V was clipped by 2 bases and J by 6 bases; unmatched bases: 7. Germline V CDR1 and CDR2: SGHNT, YYREEE (reference sequence). Sequences were obtained from memory T cells sorted from blood. This rearrangement joins TRBV5-4 to TRBJ2-1; 11 bases fit TRBD2. The source is a man aged 50 to 59 in good health. CDR3 residues: CASSLAPTSGSNEQFF. The CDR3 nucleotides read TGTGCCAGCAGCTTAGCCCCAACTAGCGGGAGCAATGAGCAGTTCTTC.